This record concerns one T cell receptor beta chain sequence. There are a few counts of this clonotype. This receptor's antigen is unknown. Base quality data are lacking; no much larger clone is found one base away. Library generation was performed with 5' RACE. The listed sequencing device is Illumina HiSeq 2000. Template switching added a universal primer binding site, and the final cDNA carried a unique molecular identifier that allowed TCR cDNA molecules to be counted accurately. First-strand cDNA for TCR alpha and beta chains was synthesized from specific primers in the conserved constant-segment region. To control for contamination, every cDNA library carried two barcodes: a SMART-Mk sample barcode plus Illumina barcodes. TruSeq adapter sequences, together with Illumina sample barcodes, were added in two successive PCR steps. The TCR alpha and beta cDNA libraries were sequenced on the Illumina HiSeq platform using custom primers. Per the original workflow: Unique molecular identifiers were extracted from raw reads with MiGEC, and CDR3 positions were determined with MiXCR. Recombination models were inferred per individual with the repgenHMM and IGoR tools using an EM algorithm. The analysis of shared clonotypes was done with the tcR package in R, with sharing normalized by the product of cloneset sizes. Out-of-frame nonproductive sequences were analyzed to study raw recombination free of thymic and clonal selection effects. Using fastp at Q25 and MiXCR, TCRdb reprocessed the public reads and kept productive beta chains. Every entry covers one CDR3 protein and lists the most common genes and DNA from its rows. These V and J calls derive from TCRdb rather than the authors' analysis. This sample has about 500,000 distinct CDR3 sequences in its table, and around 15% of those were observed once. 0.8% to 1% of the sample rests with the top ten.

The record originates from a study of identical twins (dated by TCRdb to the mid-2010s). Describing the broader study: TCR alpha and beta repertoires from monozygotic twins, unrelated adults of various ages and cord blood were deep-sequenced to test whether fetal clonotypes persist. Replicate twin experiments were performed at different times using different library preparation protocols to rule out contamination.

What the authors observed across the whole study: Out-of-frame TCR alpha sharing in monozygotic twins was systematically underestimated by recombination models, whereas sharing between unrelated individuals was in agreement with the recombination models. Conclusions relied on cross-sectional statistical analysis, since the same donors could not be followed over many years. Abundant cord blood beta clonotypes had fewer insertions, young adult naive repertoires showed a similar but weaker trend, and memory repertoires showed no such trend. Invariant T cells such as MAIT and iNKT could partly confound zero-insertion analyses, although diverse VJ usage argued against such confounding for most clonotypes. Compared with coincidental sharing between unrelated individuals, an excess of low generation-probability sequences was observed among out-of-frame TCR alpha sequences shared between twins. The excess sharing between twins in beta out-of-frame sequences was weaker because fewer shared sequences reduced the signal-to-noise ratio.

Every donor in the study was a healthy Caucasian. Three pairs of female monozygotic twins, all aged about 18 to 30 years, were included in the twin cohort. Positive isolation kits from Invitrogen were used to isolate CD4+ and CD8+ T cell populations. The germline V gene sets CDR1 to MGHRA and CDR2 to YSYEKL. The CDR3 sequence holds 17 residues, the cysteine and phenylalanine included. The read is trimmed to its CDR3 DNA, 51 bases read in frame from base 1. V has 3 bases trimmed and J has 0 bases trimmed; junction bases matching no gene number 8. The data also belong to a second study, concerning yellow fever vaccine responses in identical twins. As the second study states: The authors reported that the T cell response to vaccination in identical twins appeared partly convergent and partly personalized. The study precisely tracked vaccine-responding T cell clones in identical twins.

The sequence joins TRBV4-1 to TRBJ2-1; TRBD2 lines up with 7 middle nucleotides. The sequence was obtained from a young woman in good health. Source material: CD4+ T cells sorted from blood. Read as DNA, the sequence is TGCGCCAGCAGCCACCCAACTAGCGAGAGCTCCTACAATGAGCAGTTCTTC. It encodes CASSHPTSESSYNEQFF.